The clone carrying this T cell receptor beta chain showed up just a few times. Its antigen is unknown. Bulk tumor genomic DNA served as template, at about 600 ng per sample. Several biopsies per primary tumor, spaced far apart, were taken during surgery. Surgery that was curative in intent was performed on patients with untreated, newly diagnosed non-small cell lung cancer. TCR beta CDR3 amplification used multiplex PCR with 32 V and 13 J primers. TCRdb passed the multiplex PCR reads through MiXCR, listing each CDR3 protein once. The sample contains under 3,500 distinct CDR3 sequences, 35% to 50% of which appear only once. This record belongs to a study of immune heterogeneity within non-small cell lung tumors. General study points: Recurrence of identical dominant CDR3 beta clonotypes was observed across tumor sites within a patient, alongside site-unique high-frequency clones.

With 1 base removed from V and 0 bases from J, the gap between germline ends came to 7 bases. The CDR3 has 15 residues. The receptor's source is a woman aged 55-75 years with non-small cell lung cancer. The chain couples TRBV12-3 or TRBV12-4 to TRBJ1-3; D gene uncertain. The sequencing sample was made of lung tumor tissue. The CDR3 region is CASSLDSSSGNTIYF. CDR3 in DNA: TGTGCCAGCAGTTTAGACAGCAGCTCTGGAAACACCATATATTTT.